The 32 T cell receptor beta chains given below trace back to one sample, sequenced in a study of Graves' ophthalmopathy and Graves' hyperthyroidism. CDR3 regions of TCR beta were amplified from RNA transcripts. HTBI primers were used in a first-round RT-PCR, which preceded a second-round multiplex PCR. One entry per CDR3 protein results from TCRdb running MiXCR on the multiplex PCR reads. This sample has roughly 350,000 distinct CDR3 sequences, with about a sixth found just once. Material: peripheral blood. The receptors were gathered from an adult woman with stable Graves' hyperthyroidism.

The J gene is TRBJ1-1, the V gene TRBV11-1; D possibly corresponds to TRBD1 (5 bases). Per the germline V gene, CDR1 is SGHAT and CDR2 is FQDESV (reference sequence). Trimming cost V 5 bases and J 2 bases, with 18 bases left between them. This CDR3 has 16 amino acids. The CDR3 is CASSPRGVDLNTEAFF. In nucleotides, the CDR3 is TGTGCCAGCAGCCCTCGGGGGGTAGATCTCAACACTGAAGCTTTCTTT. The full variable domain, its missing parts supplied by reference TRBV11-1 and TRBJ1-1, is EAEVAQSPRYKITEKSQAVAFWCDPISGHATLYWYRQILGQGPELLVQFQDESVVDDSQLPKDRFSAERLKGVDSTLKIQPAELGDSAMYLCASSPRGVDLNTEAFFGQGTRLTVV.

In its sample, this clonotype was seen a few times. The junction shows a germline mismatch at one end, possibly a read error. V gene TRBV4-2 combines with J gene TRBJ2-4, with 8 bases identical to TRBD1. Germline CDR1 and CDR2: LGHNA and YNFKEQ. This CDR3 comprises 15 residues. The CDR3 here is CASSQEQGGKNIKYF. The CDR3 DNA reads TGTGCCAGCAGCCAGGAACAGGGGGGCAAAAACATTAAGTACTTC.

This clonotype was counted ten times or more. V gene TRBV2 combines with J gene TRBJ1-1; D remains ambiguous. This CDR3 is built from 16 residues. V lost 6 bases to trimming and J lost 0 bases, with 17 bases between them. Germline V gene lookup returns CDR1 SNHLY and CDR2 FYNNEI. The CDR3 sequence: CASRGPARGMNTEAFF. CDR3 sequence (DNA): TGTGCCAGCAGGGGCCCCGCCCGGGGTATGAACACTGAAGCTTTCTTT.

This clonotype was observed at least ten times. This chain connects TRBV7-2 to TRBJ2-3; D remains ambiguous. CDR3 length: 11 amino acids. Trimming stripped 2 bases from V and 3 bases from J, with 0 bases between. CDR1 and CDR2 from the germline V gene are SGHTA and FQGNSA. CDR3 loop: CASSLTDTQYF. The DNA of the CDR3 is TGTGCCAGCAGCTTAACAGATACGCAGTATTTT.

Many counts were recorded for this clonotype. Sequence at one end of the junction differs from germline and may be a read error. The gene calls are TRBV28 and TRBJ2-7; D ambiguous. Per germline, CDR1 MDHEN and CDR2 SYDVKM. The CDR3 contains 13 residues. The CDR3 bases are TGTGCCAGCAGCACCGGACGGACCTACGGGCAGTACTTC. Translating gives CASSTGRTYGQYF.

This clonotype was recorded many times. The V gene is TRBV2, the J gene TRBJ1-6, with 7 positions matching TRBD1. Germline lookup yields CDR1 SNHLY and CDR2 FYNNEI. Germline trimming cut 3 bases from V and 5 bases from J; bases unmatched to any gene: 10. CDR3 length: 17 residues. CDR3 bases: TGTGCCAGCAGTGACACAACAGGGGTGAGGGATAATTCACCCCTCCACTTT. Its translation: CASSDTTGVRDNSPLHF.

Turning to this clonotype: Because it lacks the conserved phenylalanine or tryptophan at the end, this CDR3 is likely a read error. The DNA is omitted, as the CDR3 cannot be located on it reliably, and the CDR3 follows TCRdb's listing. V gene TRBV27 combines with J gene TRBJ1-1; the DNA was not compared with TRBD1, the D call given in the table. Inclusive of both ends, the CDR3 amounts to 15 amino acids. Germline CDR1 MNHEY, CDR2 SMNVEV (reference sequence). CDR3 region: CASSFFGQINTEACY.

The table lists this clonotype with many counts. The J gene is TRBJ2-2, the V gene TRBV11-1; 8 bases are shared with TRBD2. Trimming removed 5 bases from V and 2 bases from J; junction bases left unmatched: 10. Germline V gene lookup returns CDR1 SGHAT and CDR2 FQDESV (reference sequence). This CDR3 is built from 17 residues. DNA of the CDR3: TGTGCCAGCAGCCCCTCCGGGACTAGGGGAAACACCGGGGAGCTGTTTTTT. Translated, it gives CASSPSGTRGNTGELFF.

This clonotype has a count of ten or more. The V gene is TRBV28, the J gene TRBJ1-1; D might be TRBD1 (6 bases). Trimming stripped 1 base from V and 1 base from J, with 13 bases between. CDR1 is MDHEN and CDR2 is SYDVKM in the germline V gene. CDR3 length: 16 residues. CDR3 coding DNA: TGTGCCAGCAGTTTATCGACAGTACAGGGGAACACTGAAGCTTTCTTT. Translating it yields CASSLSTVQGNTEAFF.

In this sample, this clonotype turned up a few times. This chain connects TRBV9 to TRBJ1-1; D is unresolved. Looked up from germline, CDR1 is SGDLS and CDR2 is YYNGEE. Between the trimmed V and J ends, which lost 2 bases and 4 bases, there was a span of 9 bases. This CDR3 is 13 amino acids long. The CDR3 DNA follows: TGTGCCAGCAGCGTCCGGGGAAGCACTGAAGCTTTCTTT. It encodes CASSVRGSTEAFF.

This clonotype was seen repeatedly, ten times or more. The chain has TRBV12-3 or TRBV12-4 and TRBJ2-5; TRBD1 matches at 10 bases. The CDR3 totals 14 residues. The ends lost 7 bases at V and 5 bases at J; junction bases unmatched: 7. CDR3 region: CASNPGTGAETQYF. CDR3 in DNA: TGTGCCAGCAACCCCGGGACAGGGGCCGAGACCCAGTACTTC.

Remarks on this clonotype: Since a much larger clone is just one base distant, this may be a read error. CDR3 residues: CASSRTGVNTEACF. The DNA for the CDR3 is TGTGCCAGCAGCAGAACAGGGGTGAACACTGAAGCTTGCTTT. The rearrangement links TRBV7-2 to TRBJ1-1; TRBD1 aligns across 7 bases. This CDR3 comprises 14 residues. CDR1 and CDR2 (germline): SGHTA, FQGNSA.

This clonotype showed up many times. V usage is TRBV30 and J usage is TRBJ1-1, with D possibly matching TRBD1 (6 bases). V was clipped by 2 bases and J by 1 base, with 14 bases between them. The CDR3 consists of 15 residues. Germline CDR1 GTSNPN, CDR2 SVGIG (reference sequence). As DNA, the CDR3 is TGTGCCTGGAGTCCATCGACAGGCCGGAACACTGAAGCTTTCTTT. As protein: CAWSPSTGRNTEAFF.

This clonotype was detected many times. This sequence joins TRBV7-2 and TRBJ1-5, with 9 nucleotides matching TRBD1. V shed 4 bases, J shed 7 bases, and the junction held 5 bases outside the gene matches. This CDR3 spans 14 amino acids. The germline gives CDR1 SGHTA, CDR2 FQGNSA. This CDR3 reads CASSSGTGLQPQHF. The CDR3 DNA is TGTGCCAGCAGCTCAGGGACAGGGCTCCAGCCCCAGCATTTT.

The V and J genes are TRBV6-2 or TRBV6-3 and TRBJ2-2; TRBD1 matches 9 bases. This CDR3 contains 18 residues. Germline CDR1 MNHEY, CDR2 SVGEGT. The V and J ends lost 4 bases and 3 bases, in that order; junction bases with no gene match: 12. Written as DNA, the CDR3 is TGTGCCAGCAGTTCGAGGACAGGGGCTTACACCCACACCGGGGAGCTGTTTTTT. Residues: CASSSRTGAYTHTGELFF.

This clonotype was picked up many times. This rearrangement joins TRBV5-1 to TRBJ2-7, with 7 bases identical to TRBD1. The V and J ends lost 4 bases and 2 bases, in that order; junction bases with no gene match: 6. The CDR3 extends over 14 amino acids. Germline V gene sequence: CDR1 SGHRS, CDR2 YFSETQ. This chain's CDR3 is CASSIRTGAYEQYF. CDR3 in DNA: TGCGCCAGCAGCATACGCACAGGGGCCTACGAGCAGTACTTC.

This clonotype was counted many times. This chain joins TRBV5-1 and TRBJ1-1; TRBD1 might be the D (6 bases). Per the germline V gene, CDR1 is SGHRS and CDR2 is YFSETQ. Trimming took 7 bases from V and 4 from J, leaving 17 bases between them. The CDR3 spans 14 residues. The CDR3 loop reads CASLEGGPGTEAFF. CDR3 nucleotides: TGCGCCAGCTTGGAGGGGGGGCCTGGCACTGAAGCTTTCTTT.

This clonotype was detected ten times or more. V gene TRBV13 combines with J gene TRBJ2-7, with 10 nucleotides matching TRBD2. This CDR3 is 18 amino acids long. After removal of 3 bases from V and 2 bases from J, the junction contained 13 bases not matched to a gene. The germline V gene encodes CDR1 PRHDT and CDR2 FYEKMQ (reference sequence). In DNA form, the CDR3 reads TGTGCCAGCAGCTTCTATGCTAGCGGGAGAGCCTCGACCTACGAGCAGTACTTC. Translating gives CASSFYASGRASTYEQYF.

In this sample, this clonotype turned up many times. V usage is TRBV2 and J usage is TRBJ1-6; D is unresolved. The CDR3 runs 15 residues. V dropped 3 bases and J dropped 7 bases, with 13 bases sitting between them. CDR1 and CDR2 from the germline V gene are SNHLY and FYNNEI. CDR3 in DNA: TGTGCCAGCAGTGAGAAGGGTCGGACGAATTCACCCCTCCACTTT. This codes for CASSEKGRTNSPLHF.

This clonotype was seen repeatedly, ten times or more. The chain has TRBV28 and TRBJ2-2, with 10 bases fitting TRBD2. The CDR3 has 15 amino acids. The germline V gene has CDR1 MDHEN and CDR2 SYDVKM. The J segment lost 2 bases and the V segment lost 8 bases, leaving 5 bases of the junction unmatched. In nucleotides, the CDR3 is TGTGCCAGCTGTAGCGGGAGGACTAACACCGGGGAGCTGTTTTTT. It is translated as CASCSGRTNTGELFF.

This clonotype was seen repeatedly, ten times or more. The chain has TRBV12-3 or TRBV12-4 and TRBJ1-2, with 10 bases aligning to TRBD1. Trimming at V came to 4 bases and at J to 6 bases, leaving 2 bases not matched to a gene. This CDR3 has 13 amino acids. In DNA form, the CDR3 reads TGTGCCAGCAGTTCCGGGACAGGGGATGGCTACACCTTC. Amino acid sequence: CASSSGTGDGYTF.

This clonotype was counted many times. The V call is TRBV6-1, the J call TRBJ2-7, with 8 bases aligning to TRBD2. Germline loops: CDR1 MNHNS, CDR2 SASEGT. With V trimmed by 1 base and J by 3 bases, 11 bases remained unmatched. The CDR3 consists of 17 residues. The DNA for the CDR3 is TGTGCCAGCAGTGAAGGGAGCGGACTAGCCCCCCTCTACGAGCAGTACTTC. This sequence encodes CASSEGSGLAPLYEQYF.

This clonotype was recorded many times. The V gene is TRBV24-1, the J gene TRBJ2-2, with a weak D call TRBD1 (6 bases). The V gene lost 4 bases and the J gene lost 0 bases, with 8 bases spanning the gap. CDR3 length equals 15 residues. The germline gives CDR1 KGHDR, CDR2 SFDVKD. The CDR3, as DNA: TGTGCCACCAGTGAGGGGGACACGAACACCGGGGAGCTGTTTTTT. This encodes CATSEGDTNTGELFF.

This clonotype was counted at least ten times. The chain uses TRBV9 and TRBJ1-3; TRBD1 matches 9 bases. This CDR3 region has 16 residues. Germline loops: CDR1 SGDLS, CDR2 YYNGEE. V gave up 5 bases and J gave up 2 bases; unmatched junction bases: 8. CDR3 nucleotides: TGTGCCAGCAGTAGATCGGGACAGGGAGCTGGAAACACCATATATTTT. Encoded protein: CASSRSGQGAGNTIYF.

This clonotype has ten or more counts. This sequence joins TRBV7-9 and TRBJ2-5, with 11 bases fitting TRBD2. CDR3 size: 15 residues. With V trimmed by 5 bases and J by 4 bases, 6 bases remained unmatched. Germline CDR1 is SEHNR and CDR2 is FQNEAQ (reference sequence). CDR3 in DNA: TGTGCCAGCAGCCACCGACTAGCGGGATCAGAGACCCAGTACTTC. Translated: CASSHRLAGSETQYF.

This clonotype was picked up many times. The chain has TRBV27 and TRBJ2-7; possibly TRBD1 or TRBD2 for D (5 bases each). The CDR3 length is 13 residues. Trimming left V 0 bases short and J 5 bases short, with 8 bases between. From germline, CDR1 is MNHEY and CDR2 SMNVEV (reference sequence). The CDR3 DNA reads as TGTGCCAGCAGTTTATCGGGGGTCCACGAGCAGTACTTC. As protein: CASSLSGVHEQYF.

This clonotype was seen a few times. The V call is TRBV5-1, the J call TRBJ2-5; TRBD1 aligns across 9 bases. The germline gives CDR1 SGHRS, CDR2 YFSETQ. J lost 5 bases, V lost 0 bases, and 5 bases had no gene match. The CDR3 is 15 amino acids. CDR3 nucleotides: TGCGCCAGCAGCTTGGAGGGACAGGGATGTGAGACCCAGTACTTC. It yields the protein CASSLEGQGCETQYF. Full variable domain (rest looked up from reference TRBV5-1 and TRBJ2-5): KAGVTQTPRYLIKTRGQQVTLSCSPISGHRSVSWYQQTPGQGLQFLFEYFSETQRNKGNFPGRFSGRQFSNSRSEMNVSTLELGDSALYLCASSLEGQGCETQYFGPGTRLLVL.

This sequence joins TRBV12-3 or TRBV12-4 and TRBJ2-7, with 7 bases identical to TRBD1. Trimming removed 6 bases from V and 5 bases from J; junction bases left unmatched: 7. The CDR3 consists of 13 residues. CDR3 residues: CASRLTGYDEQYF. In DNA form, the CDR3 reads TGTGCCAGCAGACTGACAGGGTATGACGAGCAGTACTTC.

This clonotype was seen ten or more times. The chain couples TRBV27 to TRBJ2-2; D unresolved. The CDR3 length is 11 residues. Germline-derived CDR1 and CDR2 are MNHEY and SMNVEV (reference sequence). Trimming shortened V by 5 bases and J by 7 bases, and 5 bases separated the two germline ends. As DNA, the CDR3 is TGTGCCAGCAGTATGGGCGGGGAGCTGTTTTTT. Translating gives CASSMGGELFF.

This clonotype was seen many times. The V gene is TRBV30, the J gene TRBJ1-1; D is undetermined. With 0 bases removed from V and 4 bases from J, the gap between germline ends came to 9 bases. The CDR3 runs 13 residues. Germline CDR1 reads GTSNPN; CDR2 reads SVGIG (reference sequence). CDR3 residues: CAWSVRRSTEAFF. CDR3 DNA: TGTGCCTGGAGTGTACGCAGGTCCACTGAAGCTTTCTTT.

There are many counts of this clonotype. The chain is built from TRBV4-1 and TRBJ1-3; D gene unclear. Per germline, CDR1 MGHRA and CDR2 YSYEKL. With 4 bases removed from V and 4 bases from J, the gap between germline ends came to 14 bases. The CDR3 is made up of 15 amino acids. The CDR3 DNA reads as TGCGCCAGCAGCCGAGTCCCGACGGGAGGAAACACCATATATTTT. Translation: CASSRVPTGGNTIYF.

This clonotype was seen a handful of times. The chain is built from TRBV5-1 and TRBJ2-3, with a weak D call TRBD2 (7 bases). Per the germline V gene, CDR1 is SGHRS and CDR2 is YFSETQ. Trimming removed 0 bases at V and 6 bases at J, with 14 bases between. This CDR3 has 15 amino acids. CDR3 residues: CASSLDARGLDTQYF. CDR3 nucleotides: TGCGCCAGCAGCTTGGACGCGCGGGGGCTCGATACGCAGTATTTT.